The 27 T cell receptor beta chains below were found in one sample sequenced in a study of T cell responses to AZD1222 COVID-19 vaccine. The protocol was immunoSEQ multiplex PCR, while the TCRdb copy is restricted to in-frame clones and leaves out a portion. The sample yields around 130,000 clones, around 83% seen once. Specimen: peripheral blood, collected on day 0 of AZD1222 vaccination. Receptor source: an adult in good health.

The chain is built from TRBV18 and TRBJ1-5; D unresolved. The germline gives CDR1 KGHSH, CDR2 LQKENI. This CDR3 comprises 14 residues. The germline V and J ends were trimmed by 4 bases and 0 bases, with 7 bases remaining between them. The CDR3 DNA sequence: TGTGCCAGCTCACTAGCCAATAGCAATCAGCCCCAGCATTTT. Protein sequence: CASSLANSNQPQHF.

This CDR3 is CATSDPQTSGSNEQFF. In nucleotides, the CDR3 is TGTGCCACCAGTGATCCCCAGACTAGCGGGAGCAATGAGCAGTTCTTC. The gene calls are TRBV24-1 and TRBJ2-1; 12 positions agree with TRBD2. Trimming removed 3 bases from V and 6 bases from J; junction bases left unmatched: 5. CDR3 length: 16 residues. Per the germline V gene, CDR1 is KGHDR and CDR2 is SFDVKD.

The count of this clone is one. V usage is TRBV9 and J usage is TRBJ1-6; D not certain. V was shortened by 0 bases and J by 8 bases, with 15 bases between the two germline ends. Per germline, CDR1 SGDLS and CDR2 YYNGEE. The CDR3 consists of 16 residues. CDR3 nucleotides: TGTGCCAGCAGCGTAGGCGGCAGATTTTTGTATTCACCCCTCCACTTT. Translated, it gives CASSVGGRFLYSPLHF. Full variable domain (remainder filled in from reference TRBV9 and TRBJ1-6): DSGVTQTPKHLITATGQRVTLRCSPRSGDLSVYWYQQSLDQGLQFLIQYYNGEERAKGNILERFSAQQFPDLHSELNLSSLELGDSALYFCASSVGGRFLYSPLHFGNGTRLTVT.

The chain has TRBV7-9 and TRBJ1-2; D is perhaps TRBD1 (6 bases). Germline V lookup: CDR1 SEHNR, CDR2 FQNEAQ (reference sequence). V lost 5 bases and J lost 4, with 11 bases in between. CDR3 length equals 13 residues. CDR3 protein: CASSLGGLYGYTF. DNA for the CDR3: TGTGCCAGCAGCCTAGGGGGACTCTATGGCTACACCTTC.

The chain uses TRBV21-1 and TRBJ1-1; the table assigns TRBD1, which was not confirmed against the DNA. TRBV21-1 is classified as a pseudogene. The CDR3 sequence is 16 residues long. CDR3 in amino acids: CASSKRCEHMNTEAFF. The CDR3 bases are TGTGCCAGCAGCAAACGTTGTGAACATATGAACACTGAAGCTTTCTTT.

In DNA form, the CDR3 reads TGTGCCAGCAGCTCCGACGAGGCGGTCCGCGGCTACACCTTC. This translates into CASSSDEAVRGYTF. The V and J genes are TRBV5-6 and TRBJ1-2, with D unresolved. With 3 bases removed from V and 8 bases from J, the gap between germline ends came to 17 bases. CDR3 size: 14 residues. Germline V gene data show CDR1 as SGHDT and CDR2 as YYEEEE.

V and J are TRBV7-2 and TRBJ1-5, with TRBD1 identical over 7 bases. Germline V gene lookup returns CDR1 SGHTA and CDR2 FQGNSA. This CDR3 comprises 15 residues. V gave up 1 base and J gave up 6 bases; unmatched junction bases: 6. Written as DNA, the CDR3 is TGTGCCAGCAGCTTAGAGGCAGGGGGAATTCAGCCCCAGCATTTT. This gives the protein CASSLEAGGIQPQHF. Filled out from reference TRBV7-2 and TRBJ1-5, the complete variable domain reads GAGVSQSPSNKVTEKGKDVELRCDPISGHTALYWYRQSLGQGLEFLIYFQGNSAPDKSGLPSDRFSAERTGGSVSTLTIQRTQQEDSAVYLCASSLEAGGIQPQHFGDGTRLSIL.

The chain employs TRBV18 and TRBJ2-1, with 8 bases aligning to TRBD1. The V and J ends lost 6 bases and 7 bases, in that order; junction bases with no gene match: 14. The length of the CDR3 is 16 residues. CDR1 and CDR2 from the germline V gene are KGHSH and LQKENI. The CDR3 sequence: CASSTTSQGARNEQFF. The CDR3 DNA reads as TGTGCCAGCTCCACCACGTCCCAGGGGGCTCGAAATGAGCAGTTCTTC.

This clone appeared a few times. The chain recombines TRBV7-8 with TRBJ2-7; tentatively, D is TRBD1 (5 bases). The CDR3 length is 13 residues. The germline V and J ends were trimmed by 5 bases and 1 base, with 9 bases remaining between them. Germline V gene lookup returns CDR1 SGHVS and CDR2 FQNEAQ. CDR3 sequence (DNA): TGTGCCAGCAGCAGCAGGGTATCCTACGAGCAGTACTTC. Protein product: CASSSRVSYEQYF. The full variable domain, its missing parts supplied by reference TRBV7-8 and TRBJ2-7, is GAGVSQSPRYKVAKRGQDVALRCDPISGHVSLFWYQQALGQGPEFLTYFQNEAQLDKSGLPSDRFFAERPEGSVSTLKIQRTQQEDSAVYLCASSSRVSYEQYFGPGTRLTVT.

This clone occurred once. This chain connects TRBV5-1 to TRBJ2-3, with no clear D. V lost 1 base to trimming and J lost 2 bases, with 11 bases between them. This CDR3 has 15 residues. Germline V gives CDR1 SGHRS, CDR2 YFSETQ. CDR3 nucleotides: TGCGCCAGCAGCTTGCCTAATAACCCCACAGATACGCAGTATTTT. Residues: CASSLPNNPTDTQYF.

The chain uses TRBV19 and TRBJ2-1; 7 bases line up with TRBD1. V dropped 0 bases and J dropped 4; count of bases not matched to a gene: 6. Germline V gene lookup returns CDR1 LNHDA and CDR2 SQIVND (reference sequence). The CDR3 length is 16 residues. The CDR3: CASSIDLGQSYNEQFF. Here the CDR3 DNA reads TGTGCCAGTAGTATAGATCTGGGACAGAGTTACAATGAGCAGTTCTTC.

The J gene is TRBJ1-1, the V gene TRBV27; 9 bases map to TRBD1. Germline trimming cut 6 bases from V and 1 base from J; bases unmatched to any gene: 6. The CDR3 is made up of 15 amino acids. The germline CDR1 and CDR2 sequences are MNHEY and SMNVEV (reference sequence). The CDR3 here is CASRDRGWRNTEAFF. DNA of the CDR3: TGTGCCAGCAGGGACAGGGGATGGAGGAACACTGAAGCTTTCTTT.

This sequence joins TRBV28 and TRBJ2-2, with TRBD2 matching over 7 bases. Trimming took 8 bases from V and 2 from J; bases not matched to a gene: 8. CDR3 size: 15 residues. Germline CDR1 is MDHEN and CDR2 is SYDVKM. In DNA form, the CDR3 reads TGTGCCAGCCACTCCGGACTAGGAAACACCGGGGAGCTGTTTTTT. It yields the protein CASHSGLGNTGELFF.

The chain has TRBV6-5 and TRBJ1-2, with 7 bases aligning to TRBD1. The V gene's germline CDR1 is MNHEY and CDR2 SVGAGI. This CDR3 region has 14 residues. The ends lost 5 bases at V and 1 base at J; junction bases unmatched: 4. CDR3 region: CASSRDSYNYGYTF. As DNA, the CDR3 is TGTGCCAGCAGTCGGGACAGCTATAACTATGGCTACACCTTC.

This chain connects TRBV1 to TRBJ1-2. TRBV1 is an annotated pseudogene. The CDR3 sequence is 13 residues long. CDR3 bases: TGCACCAGCGGCGGGGGGCAGGGCCAGGGCTACACCTTC. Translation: CTSGGGQGQGYTF.

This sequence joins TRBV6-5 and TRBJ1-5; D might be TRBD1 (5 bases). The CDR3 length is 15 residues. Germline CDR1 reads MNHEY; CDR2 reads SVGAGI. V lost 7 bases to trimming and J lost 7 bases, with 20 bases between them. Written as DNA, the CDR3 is TGTGCCAGCACCCTCCCGGGAGGGGCGGACCAGCCCCAGCATTTT. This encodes CASTLPGGADQPQHF.

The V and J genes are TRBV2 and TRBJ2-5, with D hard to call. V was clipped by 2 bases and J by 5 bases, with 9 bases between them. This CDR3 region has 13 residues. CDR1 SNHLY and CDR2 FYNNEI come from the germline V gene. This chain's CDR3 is CASSEYPSETQYF. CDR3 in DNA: TGTGCCAGCAGTGAATACCCCTCGGAGACCCAGTACTTC.

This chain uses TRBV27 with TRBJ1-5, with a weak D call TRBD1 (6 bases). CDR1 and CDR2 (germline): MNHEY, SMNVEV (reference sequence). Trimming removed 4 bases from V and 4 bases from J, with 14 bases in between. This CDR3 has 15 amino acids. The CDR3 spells CASSSWDTGNQPQHF. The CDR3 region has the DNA TGTGCCAGCAGTTCTTGGGACACGGGGAATCAGCCCCAGCATTTT.

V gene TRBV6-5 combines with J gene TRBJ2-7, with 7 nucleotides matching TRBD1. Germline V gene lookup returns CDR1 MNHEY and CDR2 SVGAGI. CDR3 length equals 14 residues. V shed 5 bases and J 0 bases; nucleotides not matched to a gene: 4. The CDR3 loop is CASSQNRGSYEQYF. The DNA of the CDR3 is TGTGCCAGCAGTCAAAACAGGGGCTCCTACGAGCAGTACTTC.

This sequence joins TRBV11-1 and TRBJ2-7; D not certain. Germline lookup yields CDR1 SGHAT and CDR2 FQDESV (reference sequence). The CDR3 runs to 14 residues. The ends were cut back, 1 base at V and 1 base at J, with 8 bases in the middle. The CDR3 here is CASSLDWESYEQYF. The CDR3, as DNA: TGTGCCAGCAGCTTAGACTGGGAATCCTACGAGCAGTACTTC.

The CDR3 region is CASSFPGTGYEQYF. CDR3 DNA: TGTGCCAGCAGTTTCCCCGGGACAGGCTACGAGCAGTACTTC. This sequence joins TRBV28 and TRBJ2-7, with 8 bases aligning to TRBD1. Germline trimming cut 3 bases from V and 3 bases from J; bases unmatched to any gene: 4. This CDR3 spans 14 amino acids. CDR1 and CDR2 (germline): MDHEN, SYDVKM.

The CDR3 coding sequence is TGCGCCAGCAGCAACTACCCGGGACAGGGGAAAATTAACTATGGCTACACCTTC. Translating it yields CASSNYPGQGKINYGYTF. The V and J genes are TRBV5-1 and TRBJ1-2; the match to TRBD1 covers 10 bases. The CDR3 consists of 18 residues. From germline, CDR1 is SGHRS and CDR2 YFSETQ. The ends lost 4 bases at V and 1 base at J; junction bases unmatched: 13.

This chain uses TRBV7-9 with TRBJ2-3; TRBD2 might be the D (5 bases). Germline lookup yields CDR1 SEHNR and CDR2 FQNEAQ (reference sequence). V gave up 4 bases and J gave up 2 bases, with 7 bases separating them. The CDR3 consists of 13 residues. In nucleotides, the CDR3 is TGTGCCAGCAGCTCGGGGAACACAGATACGCAGTATTTT. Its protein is CASSSGNTDTQYF. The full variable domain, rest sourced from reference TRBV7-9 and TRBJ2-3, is DTGVSQNPRHKITKRGQNVTFRCDPISEHNRLYWYRQTLGQGPEFLTYFQNEAQLEKSRLLSDRFSAERPKGSFSTLEIQRTEQGDSAMYLCASSSGNTDTQYFGPGTRLTVL.

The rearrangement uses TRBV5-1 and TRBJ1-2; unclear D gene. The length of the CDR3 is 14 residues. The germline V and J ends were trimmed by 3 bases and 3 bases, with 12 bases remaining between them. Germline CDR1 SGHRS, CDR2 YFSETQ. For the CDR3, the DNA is TGCGCCAGCAGCTCCATCCGTGGGGACTATGGCTACACCTTC. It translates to CASSSIRGDYGYTF.

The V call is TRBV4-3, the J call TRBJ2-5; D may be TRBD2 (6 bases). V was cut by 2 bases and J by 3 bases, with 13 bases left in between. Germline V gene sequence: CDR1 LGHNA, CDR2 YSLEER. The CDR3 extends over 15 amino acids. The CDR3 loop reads CASSQRATGEETQYF. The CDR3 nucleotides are TGCGCCAGCAGCCAACGGGCAACGGGGGAAGAGACCCAGTACTTC.

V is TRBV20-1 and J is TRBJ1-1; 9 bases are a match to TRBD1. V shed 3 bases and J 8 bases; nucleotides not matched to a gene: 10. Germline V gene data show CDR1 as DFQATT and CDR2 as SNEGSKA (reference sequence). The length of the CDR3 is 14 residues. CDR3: CSASGTGLAREAFF. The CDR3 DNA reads TGCAGTGCTAGTGGGACAGGGTTGGCTAGGGAAGCTTTCTTT.

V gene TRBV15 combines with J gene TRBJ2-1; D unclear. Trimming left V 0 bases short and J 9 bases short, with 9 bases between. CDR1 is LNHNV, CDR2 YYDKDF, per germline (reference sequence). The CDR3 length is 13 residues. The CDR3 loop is CATSRDVRSEQFF. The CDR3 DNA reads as TGTGCCACCAGCAGAGATGTACGATCTGAGCAGTTCTTC.